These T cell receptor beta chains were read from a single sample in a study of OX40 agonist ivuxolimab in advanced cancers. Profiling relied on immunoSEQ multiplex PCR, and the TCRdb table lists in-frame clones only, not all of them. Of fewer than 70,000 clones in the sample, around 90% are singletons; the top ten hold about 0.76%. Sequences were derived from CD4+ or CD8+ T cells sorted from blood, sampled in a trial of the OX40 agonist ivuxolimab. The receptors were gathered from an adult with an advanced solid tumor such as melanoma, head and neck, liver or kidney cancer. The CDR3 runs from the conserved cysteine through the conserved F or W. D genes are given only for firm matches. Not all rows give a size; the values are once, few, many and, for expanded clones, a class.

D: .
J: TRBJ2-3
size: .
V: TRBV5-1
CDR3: CASNSEGTQYF
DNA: TGCGCCAGCAATTCGGAGGGTACGCAGTATTTT

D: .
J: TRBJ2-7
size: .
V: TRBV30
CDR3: CAWSNRVFYEQYF
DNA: TGTGCCTGGAGCAACCGGGTTTTCTACGAGCAGTACTTC

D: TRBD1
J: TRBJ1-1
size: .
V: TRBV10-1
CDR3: CASRYRGNRLEAFF
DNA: TGCGCCAGCAGGTACAGGGGGAACCGTCTAGAAGCTTTCTTT

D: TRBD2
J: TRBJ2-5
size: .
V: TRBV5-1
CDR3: CASSSGLAGAPSKYF
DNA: TGCGCCAGCAGCTCGGGACTAGCGGGGGCCCCCTCCAAGTACTTC

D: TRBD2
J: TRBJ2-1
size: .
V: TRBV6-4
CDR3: CASIRAGLGNEQFF
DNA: TGTGCCAGCATCAGAGCGGGACTAGGCAATGAGCAGTTCTTC

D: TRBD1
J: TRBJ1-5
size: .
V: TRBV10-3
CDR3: CAISAEGAINQPQHF
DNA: TGTGCCATCAGTGCGGAGGGGGCGATCAATCAGCCCCAGCATTTT

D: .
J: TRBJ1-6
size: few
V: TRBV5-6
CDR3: CASSSWDLRRRSPLHF
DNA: TGTGCCAGCAGCTCATGGGACCTACGAAGGCGTTCACCCCTCCACTTT

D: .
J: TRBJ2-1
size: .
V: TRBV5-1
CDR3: CASSLISGSVSNEQFF
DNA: TGCGCCAGCAGCTTGATTTCCGGGAGCGTGTCCAATGAGCAGTTCTTC

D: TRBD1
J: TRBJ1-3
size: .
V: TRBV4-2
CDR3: CASSQGGAGGTTIYF
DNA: TGTGCCAGCAGCCAAGGGGGGGCAGGGGGGACCACCATATATTTT

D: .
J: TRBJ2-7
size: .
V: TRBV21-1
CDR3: CASSKPAGLHYEQYF
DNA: TGTGCCAGCAGCAAACCGGCAGGGCTCCACTACGAGCAGTACTTC

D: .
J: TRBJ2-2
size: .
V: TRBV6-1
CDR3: CASSELGWGTGELFF
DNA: TGTGCCAGCAGTGAACTCGGTTGGGGCACCGGGGAGCTGTTTTTT

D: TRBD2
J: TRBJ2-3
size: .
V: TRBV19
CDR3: CASSIRRGGDTQYF
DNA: TGTGCCAGTAGTATAAGGCGGGGGGGGGATACGCAGTATTTT

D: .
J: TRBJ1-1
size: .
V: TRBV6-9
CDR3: CASSYRGGTAEAFF
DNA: TGTGCCAGCAGTTATAGAGGAGGGACCGCTGAAGCTTTCTTT

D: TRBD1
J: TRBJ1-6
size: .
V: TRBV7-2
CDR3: CASSTGQGGVYNSPLHF
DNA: TGTGCCAGCAGCACCGGACAGGGAGGCGTCTATAATTCACCCCTCCACTTT

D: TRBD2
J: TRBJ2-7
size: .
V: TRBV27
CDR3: CASIGIGLAGSYEQYF
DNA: TGTGCCAGCATAGGTATCGGGCTAGCGGGATCCTACGAGCAGTACTTC

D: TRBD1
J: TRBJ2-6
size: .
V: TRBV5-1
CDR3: CASSPRDRTLPSGANVLTF
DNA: TGCGCCAGCAGCCCTAGGGACAGGACCCTCCCCTCTGGGGCCAACGTCCTGACTTTC

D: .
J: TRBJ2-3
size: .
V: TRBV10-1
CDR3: CASSGKGSGPTDTQYF
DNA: TGCGCCAGCAGTGGCAAGGGTAGCGGCCCCACAGATACGCAGTATTTT

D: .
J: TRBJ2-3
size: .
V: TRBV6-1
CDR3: CASSEGSPTDTQYF
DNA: TGTGCCAGCAGTGAAGGAAGTCCTACAGATACGCAGTATTTT

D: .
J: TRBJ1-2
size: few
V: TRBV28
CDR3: CASRVSRGNYGYTF
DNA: TGTGCCAGCAGGGTTTCTCGGGGTAACTATGGCTACACCTTC

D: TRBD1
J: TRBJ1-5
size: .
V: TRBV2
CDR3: CASSGQGSYSNQPQHF
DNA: TGTGCCAGCAGTGGACAGGGGTCGTATAGCAATCAGCCCCAGCATTTT

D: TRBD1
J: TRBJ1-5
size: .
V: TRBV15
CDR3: CATSRGARGLAHQPQHF
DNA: TGTGCCACCAGCAGAGGGGCCAGGGGGCTAGCCCATCAGCCCCAGCATTTT

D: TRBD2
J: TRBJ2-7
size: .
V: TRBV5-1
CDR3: CASSSRLAGVPYEQYF
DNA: TGCGCCAGCAGCTCTCGACTAGCGGGAGTTCCCTACGAGCAGTACTTC

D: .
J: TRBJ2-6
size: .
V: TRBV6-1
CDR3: CASSEWGTGANVLTF
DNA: TGTGCCAGCAGTGAATGGGGGACCGGGGCCAACGTCCTGACTTTC

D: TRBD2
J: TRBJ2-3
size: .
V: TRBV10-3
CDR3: CAISGGGRSTDTQYF
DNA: TGTGCCATCAGCGGGGGGGGGCGTAGCACAGATACGCAGTATTTT

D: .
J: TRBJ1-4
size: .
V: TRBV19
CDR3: CASSIPAGATNEKLFF
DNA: TGTGCCAGTAGTATCCCCGCAGGTGCAACTAATGAAAAACTGTTTTTT

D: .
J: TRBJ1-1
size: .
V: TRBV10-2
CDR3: CASGDNTEAFF
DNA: TGCGCCAGCGGGGACAACACTGAAGCTTTCTTT

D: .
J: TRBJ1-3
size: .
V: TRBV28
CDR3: CASSGPGNTIYF
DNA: TGTGCCAGCAGTGGACCTGGAAACACCATATATTTT

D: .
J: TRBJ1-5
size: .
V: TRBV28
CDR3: CASSFSWRQLNQPQHF
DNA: TGTGCCAGCAGCTTCTCCTGGCGACAGCTCAATCAGCCCCAGCATTTT

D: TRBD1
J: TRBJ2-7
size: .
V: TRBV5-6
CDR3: CASSIKQGPSSYEQYF
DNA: TGTGCCAGCAGCATAAAACAGGGGCCTTCTTCCTACGAGCAGTACTTC

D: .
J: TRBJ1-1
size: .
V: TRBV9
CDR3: CASSGFFGLNTEAFF
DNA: TGTGCCAGCAGCGGATTCTTCGGTCTGAACACTGAAGCTTTCTTT

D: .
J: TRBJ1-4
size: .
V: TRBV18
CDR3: CASSPLNPPGQGSEKLFF
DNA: TGTGCCAGCTCACCCCTCAATCCTCCCGGGCAGGGGAGCGAAAAACTGTTTTTT

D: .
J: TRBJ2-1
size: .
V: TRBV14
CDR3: CASSQVGARTYNEQFF
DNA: TGTGCCAGCAGCCAAGTAGGGGCCAGAACCTACAATGAGCAGTTCTTC

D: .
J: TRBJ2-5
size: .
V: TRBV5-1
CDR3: CASSLGGNEETQYF
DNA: TGCGCCAGCAGCTTGGGAGGGAATGAAGAGACCCAGTACTTC

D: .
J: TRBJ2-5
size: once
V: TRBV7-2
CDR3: CASSLEGGLSRGTQYF
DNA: TGTGCCAGCAGCTTAGAGGGGGGTCTGAGTAGAGGGACCCAGTACTTC

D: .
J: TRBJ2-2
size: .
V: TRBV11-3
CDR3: CASSESGANTGELFF
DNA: TGTGCCAGCAGCGAGAGCGGCGCGAACACCGGGGAGCTGTTTTTT

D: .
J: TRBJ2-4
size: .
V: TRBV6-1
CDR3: CASTKSGLAKNIQYF
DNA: TGTGCCAGCACCAAATCCGGTTTAGCCAAAAACATTCAGTACTTC

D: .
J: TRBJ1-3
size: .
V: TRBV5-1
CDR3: CASSLDSGSGNTIYF
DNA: TGCGCCAGCAGCTTGGATTCGGGCTCTGGAAACACCATATATTTT

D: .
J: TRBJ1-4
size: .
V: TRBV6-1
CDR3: CASSELRGGGEKLFF
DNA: TGTGCCAGCAGTGAATTACGCGGCGGAGGAGAAAAACTGTTTTTT

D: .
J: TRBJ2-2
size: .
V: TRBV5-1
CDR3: CASSLDGQTGELFF
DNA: TGCGCCAGCAGCTTGGATGGGCAGACCGGGGAGCTGTTTTTT

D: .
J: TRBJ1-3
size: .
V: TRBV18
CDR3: CASSPQQSSGNTIYF
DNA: TGTGCCAGCTCACCACAGCAGAGCTCTGGAAACACCATATATTTT

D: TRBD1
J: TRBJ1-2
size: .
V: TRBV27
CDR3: CASSLGQGTGGYTF
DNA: TGTGCCAGCAGTCTAGGACAGGGCACGGGAGGCTACACCTTC

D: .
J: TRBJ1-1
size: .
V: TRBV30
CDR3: CAWSVRRANTEAFF
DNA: TGTGCCTGGAGTGTCAGAAGGGCGAACACTGAAGCTTTCTTT

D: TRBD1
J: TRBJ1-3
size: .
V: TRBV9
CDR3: CASSYTGGLGAGNTIYF
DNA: TGTGCCAGCAGCTATACAGGGGGGCTTGGAGCTGGAAACACCATATATTTT

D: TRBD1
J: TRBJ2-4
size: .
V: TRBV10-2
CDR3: CASSWTGLAKNIQYF
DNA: TGCGCCAGCAGTTGGACAGGTCTAGCCAAAAACATTCAGTACTTC

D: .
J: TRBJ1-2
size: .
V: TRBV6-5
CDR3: CASSYPQGPQGYTF
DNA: TGTGCCAGCAGTTACCCACAGGGACCTCAAGGCTACACCTTC

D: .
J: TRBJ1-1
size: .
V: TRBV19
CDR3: CASSIQGPNTEAFF
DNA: TGTGCCAGTAGTATACAGGGCCCGAACACTGAAGCTTTCTTT

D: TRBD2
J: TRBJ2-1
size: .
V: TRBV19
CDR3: CASSILTSGSFGEQFF
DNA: TGTGCCAGTAGTATTTTAACTAGCGGGAGTTTTGGGGAGCAGTTCTTC

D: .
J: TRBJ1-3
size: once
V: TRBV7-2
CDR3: CASSLGQTGNTIYF
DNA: TGTGCCAGCAGCTTAGGCCAAACTGGAAACACCATATATTTT

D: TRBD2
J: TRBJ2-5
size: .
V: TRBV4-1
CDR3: CASSLTGGNVLKETQYF
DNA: TGCGCCAGCAGCCTCACGGGGGGGAATGTGTTAAAAGAGACCCAGTACTTC

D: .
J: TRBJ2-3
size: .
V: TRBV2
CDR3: CASSGGRRASGAQYF
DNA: TGTGCCAGCAGTGGAGGGAGACGGGCCTCGGGGGCGCAGTATTTT

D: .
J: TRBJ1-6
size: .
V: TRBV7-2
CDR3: CASSPPGGRANSPLHF
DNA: TGTGCCAGCAGCCCCCCCGGGGGCAGGGCTAATTCACCCCTCCACTTT